This TCR beta chain was sequenced in a study of metastatic and nonmetastatic thyroid tumors. Study at large: From malignant and benign thyroid patients, repertoires in blood and in tumor or nodule tissue were compared. Study results and caveats: In both blood and tumor samples, TCR beta diversity was reported significantly higher for malignant than benign nodules.

In the authors' workflow: The study's classifier, a distant-metastasis tool for papillary thyroid cancer, was built using CDR3 differences across clinicopathological groups. TCRdb re-analyzed the PCR reads through MiXCR. TCRdb, rather than the study authors, made the V and J calls. Altogether about 19,000 clones are present, about 15% being singletons, with the ten largest covering less than 20%. The entire patient cohort was treatment-naive prior to thyroid surgery. V lost 6 bases and J 2 bases, leaving 17 bases between the germline ends. Germline V gives CDR1 SNHLY, CDR2 FYNNEI. There are 15 residues in the CDR3. This clone appeared many times. Its antigen remains unidentified.

Sequenced: blood. This clonotype was sampled from a male donor with papillary thyroid cancer or a benign thyroid nodule (not recorded which). Some clones in this sample may be carry-over from other donors' samples. J is TRBJ2-7 and V is TRBV2; no reliable D call. CDR3 amino acids: CASSLFAATAYEQYF. In DNA, the CDR3 is TGTGCCAGCAGCCTCTTTGCGGCAACGGCCTACGAGCAGTACTTC.